This T cell receptor beta chain was identified in a study of T cell clonotyping in hematopoietic cell transplantation. Study-wide findings and caveats: Graft donor and pretransplant recipient Inverse Simpson Index values predicted broader posttransplant TCR diversity. At the given depth, recipient repertoires were over 95% de novo clonotypes.

From germline, CDR1 is SGHRS and CDR2 YFSETQ. The length of the CDR3 is 15 residues. The ends were cut back, 3 bases at V and 1 base at J, with 11 bases in the middle. Time point of the sample: recipient sample about 28 days before transplant, after cytoreduction. Using immunoSEQ multiplex PCR, the repertoire was profiled, and TCRdb retains in-frame clones only, with some absent. This table holds 8,500 to 14,000 clones, roughly 90% found once. In the case of this clone: Its antigen is undetermined.

V is TRBV5-1 and J is TRBJ2-1; D could derive from TRBD1 or TRBD2 (5 bases each). Sequencing used peripheral blood mononuclear cells, obtained before stem cell transplant. The TCR was taken from a woman in her forties with acute myeloid leukemia. Some clones in this sample may be carry-over from other donors' samples. CDR3 DNA: TGCGCCAGCAGCTCCGGGACGGAGTCCTACAATGAGCAGTTCTTC. Translation: CASSSGTESYNEQFF.